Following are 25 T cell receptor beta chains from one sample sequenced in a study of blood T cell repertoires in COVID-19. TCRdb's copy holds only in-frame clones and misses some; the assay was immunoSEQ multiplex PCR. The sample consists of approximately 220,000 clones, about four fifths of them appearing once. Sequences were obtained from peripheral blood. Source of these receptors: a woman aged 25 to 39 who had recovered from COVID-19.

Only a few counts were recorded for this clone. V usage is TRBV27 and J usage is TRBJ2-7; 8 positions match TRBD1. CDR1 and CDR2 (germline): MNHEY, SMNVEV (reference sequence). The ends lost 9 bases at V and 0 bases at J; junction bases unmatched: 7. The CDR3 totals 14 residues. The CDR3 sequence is CASSRDRNSYEQYF. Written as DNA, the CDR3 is TGTGCCAGTTCCCGGGACAGGAACTCCTACGAGCAGTACTTC.

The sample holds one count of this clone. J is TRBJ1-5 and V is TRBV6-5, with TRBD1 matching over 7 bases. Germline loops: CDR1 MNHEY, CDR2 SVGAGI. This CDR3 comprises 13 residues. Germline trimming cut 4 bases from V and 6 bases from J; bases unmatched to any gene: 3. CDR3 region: CASSFRGSQPQHF. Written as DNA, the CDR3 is TGTGCCAGCAGTTTCAGGGGGAGTCAGCCCCAGCATTTT.

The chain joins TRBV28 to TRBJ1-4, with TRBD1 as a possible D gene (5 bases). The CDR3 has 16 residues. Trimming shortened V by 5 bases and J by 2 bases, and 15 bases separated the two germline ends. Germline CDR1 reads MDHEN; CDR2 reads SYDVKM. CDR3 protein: CASSSIGAGTNEKLFF. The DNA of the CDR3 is TGTGCCAGCAGTAGTATTGGGGCAGGGACTAATGAAAAACTGTTTTTT.

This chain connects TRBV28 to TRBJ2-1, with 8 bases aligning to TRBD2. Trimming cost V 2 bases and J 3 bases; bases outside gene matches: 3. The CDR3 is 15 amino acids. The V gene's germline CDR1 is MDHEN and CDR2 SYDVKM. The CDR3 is CASSLPSGHYNEQFF. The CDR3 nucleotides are TGTGCCAGCAGTTTACCTAGCGGGCACTACAATGAGCAGTTCTTC.

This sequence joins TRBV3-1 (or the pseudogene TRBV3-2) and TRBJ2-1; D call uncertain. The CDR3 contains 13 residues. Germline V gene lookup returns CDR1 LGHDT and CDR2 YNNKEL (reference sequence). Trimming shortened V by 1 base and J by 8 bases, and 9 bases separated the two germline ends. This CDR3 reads CASSQARLDEQFF. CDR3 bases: TGTGCCAGCAGCCAAGCCCGACTGGATGAGCAGTTCTTC.

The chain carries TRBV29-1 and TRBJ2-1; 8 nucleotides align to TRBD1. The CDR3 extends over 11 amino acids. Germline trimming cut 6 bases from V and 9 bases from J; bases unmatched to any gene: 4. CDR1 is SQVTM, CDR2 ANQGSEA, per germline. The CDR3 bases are TGCAGCGTCCAGGGGGCGGGTGAGCAGTTCTTC. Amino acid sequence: CSVQGAGEQFF.

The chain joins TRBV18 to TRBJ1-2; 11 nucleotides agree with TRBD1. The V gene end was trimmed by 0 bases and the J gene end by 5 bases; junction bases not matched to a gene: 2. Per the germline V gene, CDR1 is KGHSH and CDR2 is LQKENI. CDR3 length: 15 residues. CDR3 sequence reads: CASSPPGQGGYGYTF. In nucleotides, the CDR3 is TGTGCCAGCTCACCACCGGGACAGGGGGGTTATGGCTACACCTTC. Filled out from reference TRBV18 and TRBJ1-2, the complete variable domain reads NAGVMQNPRHLVRRRGQEARLRCSPMKGHSHVYWYRQLPEEGLKFMVYLQKENIIDESGMPKERFSAEFPKEGPSILRIQQVVRGDSAAYFCASSPPGQGGYGYTFGSGTRLTVV.

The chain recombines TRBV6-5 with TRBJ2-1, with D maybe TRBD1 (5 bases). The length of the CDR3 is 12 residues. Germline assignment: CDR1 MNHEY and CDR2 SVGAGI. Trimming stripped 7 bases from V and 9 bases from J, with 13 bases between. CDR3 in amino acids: CASTSRGSEQFF. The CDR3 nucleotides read TGTGCCAGCACTTCTAGGGGTAGTGAGCAGTTCTTC.

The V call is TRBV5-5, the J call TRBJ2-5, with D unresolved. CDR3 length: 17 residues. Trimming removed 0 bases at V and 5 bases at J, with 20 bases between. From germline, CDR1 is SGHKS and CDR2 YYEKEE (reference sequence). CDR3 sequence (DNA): TGTGCCAGCAGCTTGGGTTCGGGTTCCCCCCGAATGGAGACCCAGTACTTC. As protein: CASSLGSGSPRMETQYF.

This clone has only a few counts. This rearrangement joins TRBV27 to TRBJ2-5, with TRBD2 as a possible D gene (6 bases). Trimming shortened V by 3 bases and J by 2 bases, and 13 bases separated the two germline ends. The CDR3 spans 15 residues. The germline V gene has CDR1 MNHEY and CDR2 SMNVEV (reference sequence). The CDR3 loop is CASSFAGRGQETQYF. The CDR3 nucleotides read TGTGCCAGCAGTTTCGCGGGACGGGGTCAAGAGACCCAGTACTTC.

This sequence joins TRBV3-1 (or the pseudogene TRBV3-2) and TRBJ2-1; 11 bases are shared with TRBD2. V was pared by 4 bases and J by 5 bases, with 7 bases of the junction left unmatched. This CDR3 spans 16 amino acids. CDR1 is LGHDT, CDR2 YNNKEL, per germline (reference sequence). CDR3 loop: CASSPTLAGGDNEQFF. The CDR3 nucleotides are TGTGCCAGCAGCCCCACTTTAGCGGGAGGGGACAATGAGCAGTTCTTC.

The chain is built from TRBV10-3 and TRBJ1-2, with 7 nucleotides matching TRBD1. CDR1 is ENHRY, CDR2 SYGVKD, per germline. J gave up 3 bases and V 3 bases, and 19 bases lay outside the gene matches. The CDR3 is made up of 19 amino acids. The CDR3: CAISDHRQGRAFEDYGYTF. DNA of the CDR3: TGTGCCATCAGTGACCATAGACAGGGAAGGGCTTTTGAGGACTATGGCTACACCTTC.

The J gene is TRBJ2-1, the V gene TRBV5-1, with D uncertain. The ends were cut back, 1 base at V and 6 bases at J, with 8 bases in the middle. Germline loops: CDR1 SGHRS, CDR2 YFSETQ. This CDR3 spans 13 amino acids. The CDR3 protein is CASSLWLGNEQFF. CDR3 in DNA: TGCGCCAGCAGCTTGTGGCTAGGCAATGAGCAGTTCTTC.

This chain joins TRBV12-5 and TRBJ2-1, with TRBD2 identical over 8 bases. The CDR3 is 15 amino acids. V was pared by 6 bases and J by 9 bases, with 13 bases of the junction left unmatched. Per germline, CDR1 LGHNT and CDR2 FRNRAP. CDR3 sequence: CASGPPREALVEQFF. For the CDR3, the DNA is TGTGCTAGTGGACCCCCGCGGGAGGCTTTAGTTGAGCAGTTCTTC.

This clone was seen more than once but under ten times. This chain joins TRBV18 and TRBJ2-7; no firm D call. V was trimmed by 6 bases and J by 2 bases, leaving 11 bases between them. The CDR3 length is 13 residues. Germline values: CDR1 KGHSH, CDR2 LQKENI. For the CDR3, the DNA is TGTGCCAGCTCCGCGGCACCGGCCTACGAGCAGTACTTC. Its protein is CASSAAPAYEQYF.

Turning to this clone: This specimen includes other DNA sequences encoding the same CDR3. The CDR3 coding sequence is TGTGCCAGTAGTATAAGCGAGAACACTGAAGCTTTCTTT. It yields the protein CASSISENTEAFF. The J gene is TRBJ1-1, the V gene TRBV19; D unresolved. CDR1 and CDR2 (germline): LNHDA, SQIVND (reference sequence). V shed 2 bases and J shed 1 base, with 5 bases lying between them. The CDR3 is made up of 13 amino acids. Full variable domain (outside the CDR3, taken from reference TRBV19 and TRBJ1-1): DGGITQSPKYLFRKEGQNVTLSCEQNLNHDAMYWYRQDPGQGLRLIYYSQIVNDFQKGDIAEGYSVSREKKESFPLTVTSAQKNPTAFYLCASSISENTEAFFGQGTRLTVV.

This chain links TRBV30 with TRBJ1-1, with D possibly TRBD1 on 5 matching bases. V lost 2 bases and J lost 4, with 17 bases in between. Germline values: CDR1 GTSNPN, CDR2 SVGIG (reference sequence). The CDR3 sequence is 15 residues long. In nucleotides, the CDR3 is TGTGCCTGGAGTACCCAAGGGGTGCGGCGCACTGAAGCTTTCTTT. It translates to CAWSTQGVRRTEAFF.

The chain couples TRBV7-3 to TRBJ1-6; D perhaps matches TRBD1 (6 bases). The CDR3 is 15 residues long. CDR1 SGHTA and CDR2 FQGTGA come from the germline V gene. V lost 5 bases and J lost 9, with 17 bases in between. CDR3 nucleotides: TGTGCCAGCAGCCCGAGTGGGGGCGAGGGTTCACCCCTCCACTTT. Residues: CASSPSGGEGSPLHF.

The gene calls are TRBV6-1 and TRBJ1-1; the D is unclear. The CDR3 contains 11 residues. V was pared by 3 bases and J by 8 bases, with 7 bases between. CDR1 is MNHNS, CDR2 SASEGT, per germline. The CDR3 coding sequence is TGTGCCAGCAGTGATGTAGCGGAAGCTTTCTTT. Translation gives CASSDVAEAFF.

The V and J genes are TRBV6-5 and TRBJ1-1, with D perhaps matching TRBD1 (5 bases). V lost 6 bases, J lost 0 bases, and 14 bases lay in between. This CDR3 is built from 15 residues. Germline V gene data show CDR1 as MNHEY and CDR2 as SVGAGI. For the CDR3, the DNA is TGTGCCAGCAGGCGGGACTTGAGGGTGAACACTGAAGCTTTCTTT. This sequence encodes CASRRDLRVNTEAFF.

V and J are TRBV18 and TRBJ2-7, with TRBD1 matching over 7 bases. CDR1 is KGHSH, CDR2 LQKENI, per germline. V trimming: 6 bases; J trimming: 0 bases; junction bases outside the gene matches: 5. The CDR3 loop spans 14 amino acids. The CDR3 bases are TGTGCCAGCTCGCTATGGGACAGCTCCTACGAGCAGTACTTC. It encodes CASSLWDSSYEQYF.

CDR3 protein: CSPRQGATDTQYF. DNA for the CDR3: TGCAGCCCTAGACAGGGGGCAACAGATACGCAGTATTTT. V usage is TRBV29-1 and J usage is TRBJ2-3; TRBD1 aligns across 10 bases. Germline CDR1 is SQVTM and CDR2 is ANQGSEA. J lost 3 bases, V lost 8 bases, and 5 bases had no gene match. The CDR3 consists of 13 residues.

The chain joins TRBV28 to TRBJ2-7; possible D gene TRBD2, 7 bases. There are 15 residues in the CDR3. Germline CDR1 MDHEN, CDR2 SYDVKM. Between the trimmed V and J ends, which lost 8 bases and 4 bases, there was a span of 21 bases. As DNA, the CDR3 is TGTGCCAGCCACTCGGGGGGCGGCAGGTTATACGAGCAGTACTTC. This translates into CASHSGGGRLYEQYF.

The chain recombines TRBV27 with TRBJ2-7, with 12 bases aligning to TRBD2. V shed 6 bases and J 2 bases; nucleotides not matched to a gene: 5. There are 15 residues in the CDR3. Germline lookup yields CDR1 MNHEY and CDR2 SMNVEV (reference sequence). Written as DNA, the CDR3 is TGTGCCAGCAGCTCATGGACTAGCGGGGCCTACGAGCAGTACTTC. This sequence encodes CASSSWTSGAYEQYF.

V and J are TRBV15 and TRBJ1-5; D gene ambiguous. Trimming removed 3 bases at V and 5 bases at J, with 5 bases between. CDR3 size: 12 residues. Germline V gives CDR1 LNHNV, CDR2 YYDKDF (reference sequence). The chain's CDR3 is CATSSKYQPQHF. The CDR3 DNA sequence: TGTGCCACCAGCAGCAAATATCAGCCCCAGCATTTT.